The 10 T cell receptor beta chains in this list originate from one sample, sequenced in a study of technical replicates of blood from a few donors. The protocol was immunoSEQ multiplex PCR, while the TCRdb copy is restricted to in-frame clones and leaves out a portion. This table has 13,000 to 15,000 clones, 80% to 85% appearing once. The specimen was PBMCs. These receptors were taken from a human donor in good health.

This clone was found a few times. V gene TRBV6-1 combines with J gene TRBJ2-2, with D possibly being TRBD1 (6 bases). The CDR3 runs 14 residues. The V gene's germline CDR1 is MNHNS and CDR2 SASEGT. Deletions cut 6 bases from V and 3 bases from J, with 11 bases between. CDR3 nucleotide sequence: TGTGCCAGCAGGACGGACAGAGACACCGGGGAGCTGTTTTTT. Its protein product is CASRTDRDTGELFF.

CDR3 DNA: TGTGCCAGCAGTTCAAGAAACACCATATATTTT. Its protein product is CASSSRNTIYF. The chain carries TRBV25-1 and TRBJ1-3; no firm D call. Germline V gives CDR1 MGHDK, CDR2 SYGVNS. This CDR3 is 11 amino acids long. Deletions cut 5 bases from V and 5 bases from J, with 4 bases between.

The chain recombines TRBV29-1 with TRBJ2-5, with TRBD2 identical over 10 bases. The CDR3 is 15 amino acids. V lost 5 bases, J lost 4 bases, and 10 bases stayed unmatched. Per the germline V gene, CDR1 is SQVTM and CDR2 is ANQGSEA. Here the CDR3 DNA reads TGCAGCGTTAATAATCTAGCGGGAGATGCAGAGACCCAGTACTTC. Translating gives CSVNNLAGDAETQYF.

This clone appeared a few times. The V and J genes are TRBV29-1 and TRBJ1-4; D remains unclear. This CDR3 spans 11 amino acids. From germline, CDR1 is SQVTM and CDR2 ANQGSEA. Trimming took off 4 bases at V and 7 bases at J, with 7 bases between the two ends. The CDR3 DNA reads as TGCAGCGTTGGTAAATCTGAAAAACTGTTTTTT. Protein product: CSVGKSEKLFF.

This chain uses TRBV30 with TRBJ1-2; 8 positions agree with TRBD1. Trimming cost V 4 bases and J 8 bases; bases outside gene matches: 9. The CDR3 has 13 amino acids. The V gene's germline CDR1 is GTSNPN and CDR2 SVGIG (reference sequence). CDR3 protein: CAWTLQGGGGYTF. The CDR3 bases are TGTGCCTGGACGCTACAGGGGGGGGGAGGCTACACCTTC.

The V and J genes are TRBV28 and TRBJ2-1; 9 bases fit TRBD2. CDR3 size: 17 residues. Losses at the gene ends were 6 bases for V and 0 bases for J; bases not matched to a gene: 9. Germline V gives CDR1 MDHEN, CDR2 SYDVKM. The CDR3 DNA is TGTGCCAGCAGACCCGGGACTAGCCCTATCTCCTACAATGAGCAGTTCTTC. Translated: CASRPGTSPISYNEQFF. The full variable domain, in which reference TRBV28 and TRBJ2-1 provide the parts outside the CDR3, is DVKVTQSSRYLVKRTGEKVFLECVQDMDHENMFWYRQDPGLGLRLIYFSYDVKMKEKGDIPEGYSVSREKKERFSLILESASTNQTSMYLCASRPGTSPISYNEQFFGPGTRLTVL.

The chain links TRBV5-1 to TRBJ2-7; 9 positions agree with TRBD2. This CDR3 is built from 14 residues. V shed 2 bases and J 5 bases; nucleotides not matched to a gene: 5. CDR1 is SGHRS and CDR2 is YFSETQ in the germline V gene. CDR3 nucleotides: TGCGCCAGCAGCTTACTAGCGGGCCCAAACGAGCAGTACTTC. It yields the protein CASSLLAGPNEQYF.

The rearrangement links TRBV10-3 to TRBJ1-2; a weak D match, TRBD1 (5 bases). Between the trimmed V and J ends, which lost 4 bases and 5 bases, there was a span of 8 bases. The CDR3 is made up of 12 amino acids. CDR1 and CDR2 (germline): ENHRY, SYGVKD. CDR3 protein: CAISGQTYGYTF. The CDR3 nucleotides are TGTGCCATCAGTGGACAGACTTATGGCTACACCTTC.

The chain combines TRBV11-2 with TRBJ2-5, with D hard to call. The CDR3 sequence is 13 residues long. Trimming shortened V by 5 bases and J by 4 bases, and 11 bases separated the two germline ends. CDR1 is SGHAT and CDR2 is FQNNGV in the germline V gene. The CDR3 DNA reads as TGTGCCAGCAGCCCCGGTCCTTTAGAGACCCAGTACTTC. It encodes CASSPGPLETQYF.

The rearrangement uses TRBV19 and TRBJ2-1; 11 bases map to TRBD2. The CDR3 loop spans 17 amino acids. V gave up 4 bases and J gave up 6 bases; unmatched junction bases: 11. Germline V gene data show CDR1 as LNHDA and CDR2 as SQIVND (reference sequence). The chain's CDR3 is CASSTPRLAGLANEQFF. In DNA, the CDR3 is TGTGCCAGTAGTACGCCCCGACTAGCGGGATTGGCCAATGAGCAGTTCTTC.